This T cell receptor (beta chain) was identified in a study of T-cell reconstitution after alpha-beta-depleted transplantation in children. This clonotype came up a few times. Researchers prepared the TCRbeta library using unique molecular identifiers, the study reports. TCRdb independently ran MiXCR on the PCR reads; one entry per CDR3 protein. The data contain about 340,000 distinct CDR3 sequences, 13% of them seen just once; the ten biggest clones take up approximately 4.3%. The starting material was PBMCs, obtained from the stem cell graft. This sequence was found in a human donor who donated a stem cell graft to a child with Fanconi anemia.

The CDR3 is CASSLAGPGTEQYV. The CDR3 region has the DNA TGTGCCAGCAGCTTGGCGGGACCAGGGACCGAGCAGTACGTC. The V gene is TRBV5-6, the J gene TRBJ2-7; D may correspond to TRBD1 or TRBD2 (5 bases each). CDR1 is SGHDT, CDR2 YYEEEE, per germline. CDR3 length equals 14 residues. With 0 bases removed from V and 6 bases from J, the gap between germline ends came to 13 bases.